This T cell receptor beta chain was retrieved from a study of T cell responses to AZD1222 COVID-19 vaccine. Findings of the study overall: Two AZD1222 doses significantly raised spike-specific TCR breadth and depth over controls. Seropositivity was recorded at baseline in only six AZD1222 recipients. The study found vaccine-associated CD4 TCRs spanning spike, dominant at 160-218 and 743-854. In a largely white British group with more females than males, clonal diversity was possibly underestimated.

Concerning this clone: Its target is not known.

Clones were read by immunoSEQ multiplex PCR, and TCRdb kept only the in-frame ones, dropping some. The sample has roughly 80,000 clones, 82% seen once. Trimming took 2 bases from V and 11 from J; bases not matched to a gene: 9. Germline CDR1 MNHNS, CDR2 SASEGT. The CDR3 has 14 residues. The sequence was collected from an adult in good health. The chain employs TRBV6-1 and TRBJ2-7, with TRBD2 identical over 10 bases. The source material was peripheral blood, sampled on day 0 of AZD1222 vaccination. CDR3 DNA: TGTGCCAGCAGTGAAACCGCTAGCGGGAGAATGGAGTACTTC. Amino acid sequence: CASSETASGRMEYF.